The 26 T cell receptor beta chains below all came from one sample that was sequenced in a study of cytomegalovirus exposure and HLA in healthy donors. This PCR relied on a set of 60 Vbeta primers and 13 Jbeta primers. Profiling relied on immunoSEQ multiplex PCR, and the TCRdb table lists in-frame clones only, not all of them. The data contain roughly 100,000 clones, over 80% of them seen just once; the ten biggest clones take up 6% to 7.5%. Material: PBMCs. Receptor source: a man aged 18-30 years in good health and CMV-seronegative.

The V call is TRBV7-2, the J call TRBJ1-5, with 7 bases identical to TRBD1. V was clipped by 5 bases and J by 1 base; unmatched bases: 5. The CDR3 spans 15 residues. The germline gives CDR1 SGHTA, CDR2 FQGNSA. The CDR3 is CASSREGASNQPQHF. The CDR3 bases are TGTGCCAGCAGCCGGGAGGGGGCGAGCAATCAGCCCCAGCATTTT.

The chain recombines TRBV5-1 with TRBJ1-2; no clear D gene. Germline V lookup: CDR1 SGHRS, CDR2 YFSETQ. Trimming left V 4 bases short and J 8 bases short, with 15 bases between. This CDR3 has 13 amino acids. The CDR3 coding sequence is TGCGCCAGCAGCACCGGGAATTCTCGAGGCTACACCTTC. Translating gives CASSTGNSRGYTF. Drawing the rest from reference TRBV5-1 and TRBJ1-2, the complete variable domain is KAGVTQTPRYLIKTRGQQVTLSCSPISGHRSVSWYQQTPGQGLQFLFEYFSETQRNKGNFPGRFSGRQFSNSRSEMNVSTLELGDSALYLCASSTGNSRGYTFGSGTRLTVV.

The chain uses TRBV7-3 and TRBJ1-2, with D maybe TRBD1 (5 bases). This CDR3 spans 16 amino acids. Trimming stripped 5 bases from V and 0 bases from J, with 16 bases between. Germline lookup yields CDR1 SGHTA and CDR2 FQGTGA. CDR3 nucleotides: TGTGCCAGCAGCCTACATGGGGGGGGATCTAACTATGGCTACACCTTC. Translation: CASSLHGGGSNYGYTF.

V and J are TRBV11-2 and TRBJ1-1; D unresolved. There are 15 residues in the CDR3. The germline gives CDR1 SGHAT, CDR2 FQNNGV. The V gene lost 1 base and the J gene lost 1 base, with 10 bases spanning the gap. The CDR3 spells CASSLARQKNTEAFF. In DNA, the CDR3 is TGTGCCAGCAGCTTAGCGCGGCAAAAGAACACTGAAGCTTTCTTT.

The chain has TRBV6-6 and TRBJ2-7; the match to TRBD2 covers 7 bases. The CDR3 spans 15 residues. Losses at the gene ends were 2 bases for V and 1 base for J; bases not matched to a gene: 5. CDR1 and CDR2 (germline): MNHNY, SVGAGI (reference sequence). The CDR3 is CASSYAVSGSYEQYF. As DNA, the CDR3 is TGTGCCAGCAGTTACGCGGTTAGCGGGTCCTACGAGCAGTACTTC.

CDR3 loop: CASSWTRTSNNEQFF. The CDR3 bases are TGTGCCAGCAGTTGGACTAGAACTTCCAACAATGAGCAGTTCTTC. The rearrangement joins TRBV28 to TRBJ2-1; 7 bases align to TRBD2. The germline CDR1 and CDR2 sequences are MDHEN and SYDVKM. V dropped 4 bases and J dropped 5; count of bases not matched to a gene: 8. CDR3 size: 15 residues.

The gene calls are TRBV5-1 and TRBJ2-5, with D perhaps TRBD2 (6 bases). Germline V gene sequence: CDR1 SGHRS, CDR2 YFSETQ. V was trimmed by 5 bases and J by 5 bases, leaving 13 bases between them. The CDR3 has 13 amino acids. The CDR3 here is CASSPRRGETQYF. The DNA of the CDR3 is TGCGCCAGCAGTCCTCGACGGGGGGAGACCCAGTACTTC.

This chain joins TRBV30 and TRBJ1-5; D is undetermined. The V end lost 0 bases, the J end lost 0 bases, and 6 bases lay between the germline ends. There are 14 residues in the CDR3. CDR1 is GTSNPN and CDR2 is SVGIG in the germline V gene (reference sequence). CDR3 sequence (DNA): TGTGCCTGGAGTGTCCAGAATAGCAATCAGCCCCAGCATTTT. This encodes CAWSVQNSNQPQHF.

This rearrangement joins TRBV11-2 to TRBJ1-2, with D perhaps TRBD1 (6 bases). The CDR3 has 14 residues. V was shortened by 3 bases and J by 4 bases, with 12 bases between the two germline ends. The V gene's germline CDR1 is SGHAT and CDR2 FQNNGV. The CDR3 is CASSFRTESYGYTF. The CDR3 DNA reads TGTGCCAGCAGCTTCAGGACAGAGTCCTATGGCTACACCTTC. Combining the CDR3 with reference TRBV11-2 and TRBJ1-2 gives the whole variable domain EAGVAQSPRYKIIEKRQSVAFWCNPISGHATLYWYQQILGQGPKLLIQFQNNGVVDDSQLPKDRFSAERLKGVDSTLKIQPAKLEDSAVYLCASSFRTESYGYTFGSGTRLTVV.

The V and J genes are TRBV7-9 and TRBJ1-1; a weak D match, TRBD1 (5 bases). The V gene's germline CDR1 is SEHNR and CDR2 FQNEAQ (reference sequence). The ends were cut back, 2 bases at V and 1 base at J, with 11 bases in the middle. The CDR3 consists of 15 residues. The CDR3, as DNA: TGTGCCAGCAGCTTAAGGGGTTCTGGGAACACTGAAGCTTTCTTT. Translation: CASSLRGSGNTEAFF.

The chain has TRBV6-5 and TRBJ1-1, with D uncertain. Germline CDR1 and CDR2: MNHEY and SVGAGI. V lost 0 bases to trimming and J lost 1 base, with 9 bases between them. There are 15 residues in the CDR3. CDR3 region: CASSYSRATNTEAFF. In DNA form, the CDR3 reads TGTGCCAGCAGTTACTCGCGGGCCACGAACACTGAAGCTTTCTTT.

This clone was counted a few times. The V call is TRBV28, the J call TRBJ1-2; TRBD1 agrees at 10 bases. V was pared by 6 bases and J by 8 bases, with 18 bases of the junction left unmatched. The germline V gene encodes CDR1 MDHEN and CDR2 SYDVKM. CDR3 length equals 17 residues. The CDR3 region has the DNA TGTGCCAGCAGCCTCGTTACAATCCGGGACAGGGGTGGCGGCTACACCTTC. It yields the protein CASSLVTIRDRGGGYTF.

The chain combines TRBV7-2 with TRBJ1-2, with 9 bases aligning to TRBD1. V trimming: 0 bases; J trimming: 3 bases; junction bases outside the gene matches: 5. This CDR3 contains 16 residues. The germline CDR1 and CDR2 sequences are SGHTA and FQGNSA. The CDR3 is CASSLARTGADYGYTF. The CDR3 DNA follows: TGTGCCAGCAGCTTAGCTAGGACAGGGGCGGACTATGGCTACACCTTC.

The J gene is TRBJ1-2, the V gene TRBV18, with 9 bases that match TRBD1. The CDR3 is made up of 15 amino acids. V dropped 4 bases and J dropped 3; count of bases not matched to a gene: 6. Per germline, CDR1 KGHSH and CDR2 LQKENI. The CDR3 nucleotides read TGTGCCAGCTCACTTCTCCGGGACAGGGACTATGGCTACACCTTC. Protein sequence: CASSLLRDRDYGYTF.

The CDR3, as DNA: TGTGCCAGTACTAGAGAGGGAGGGACGCAGTATTTT. Amino acid sequence: CASTREGGTQYF. The rearrangement joins TRBV19 to TRBJ2-3; 7 bases are a match to TRBD2. Germline-derived CDR1 and CDR2 are LNHDA and SQIVND (reference sequence). The CDR3 length is 12 residues. V was clipped by 7 bases and J by 9 bases; unmatched bases: 7.

This rearrangement joins TRBV19 to TRBJ2-7; 11 nucleotides line up with TRBD1. The CDR3 length is 14 residues. With V trimmed by 7 bases and J by 3 bases, 5 bases remained unmatched. The germline gives CDR1 LNHDA, CDR2 SQIVND (reference sequence). The CDR3 loop is CASTSGTGGYEQYF. The CDR3 DNA follows: TGTGCCAGTACCTCCGGGACAGGGGGCTACGAGCAGTACTTC.

The chain recombines TRBV7-9 with TRBJ2-5; 11 nucleotides line up with TRBD1. With 8 bases clipped from V and 1 base from J, the junction kept 3 bases outside the gene matches. The CDR3 sequence is 14 residues long. From germline, CDR1 is SEHNR and CDR2 FQNEAQ (reference sequence). The CDR3 is CASGGQGVQETQYF. CDR3 nucleotide sequence: TGTGCCAGCGGGGGACAGGGGGTCCAAGAGACCCAGTACTTC.

The chain links TRBV9 to TRBJ2-1; D is unresolved. Germline V gene sequence: CDR1 SGDLS, CDR2 YYNGEE. This CDR3 region has 13 residues. The V end was cut by 0 bases, the J end by 5 bases, with 6 bases between. The CDR3 loop reads CASSVAYNNEQFF. CDR3 DNA: TGTGCCAGCAGCGTAGCGTACAACAATGAGCAGTTCTTC.

CDR3 nucleotides: TGCGCCAGCAGCCAAGATGGCGCAGCGCTTGCCGGGGAGCTGTTTTTT. It is translated as CASSQDGAALAGELFF. V is TRBV4-3 and J is TRBJ2-2; the D is unclear. The CDR3 contains 16 residues. In germline, CDR1 is LGHNA, CDR2 YSLEER. V gave up 0 bases and J gave up 6 bases, with 14 bases separating them.

The CDR3, as DNA: TGTGCCAGCAGCCTTACAGGGAGTTCCTACGAGCAGTACTTC. This codes for CASSLTGSSYEQYF. The V call is TRBV5-4, the J call TRBJ2-7, with TRBD1 as a possible D gene (6 bases). Germline-derived CDR1 and CDR2 are SGHNT and YYREEE (reference sequence). Trimming left V 4 bases short and J 1 base short, with 12 bases between. The CDR3 has 14 residues.

The rearrangement uses TRBV7-2 and TRBJ1-2, with no clear D. CDR1 SGHTA and CDR2 FQGNSA come from the germline V gene. Trimming shortened V by 5 bases and J by 1 base, and 14 bases separated the two germline ends. CDR3 size: 15 residues. The CDR3 DNA follows: TGTGCCAGCAGCCCCGGACTGTCTGGTAACTATGGCTACACCTTC. This translates into CASSPGLSGNYGYTF.

The V call is TRBV14, the J call TRBJ2-5; D is undetermined. Trimming removed 4 bases at V and 5 bases at J, with 14 bases between. Germline V gene lookup returns CDR1 SGHDN and CDR2 FVKESK. The CDR3 sequence is 14 residues long. The CDR3 bases are TGTGCCAGCAGCCGAGAGGTATTTCGGGAGACCCAGTACTTC. It is translated as CASSREVFRETQYF.

This rearrangement joins TRBV7-2 to TRBJ1-3; D is undetermined. The CDR3 consists of 15 residues. From germline, CDR1 is SGHTA and CDR2 FQGNSA. The V and J ends lost 5 bases and 1 base respectively, with 12 bases between them. CDR3 loop: CASSPRRGSGNTIYF. DNA of the CDR3: TGTGCCAGCAGCCCAAGGCGAGGGTCTGGAAACACCATATATTTT.

CDR3 amino acids: CASSADRKDYEQYF. The DNA of the CDR3 is TGTGCCAGCAGTGCCGACAGGAAAGATTACGAGCAGTACTTC. This chain connects TRBV2 to TRBJ2-7; tentatively, D is TRBD1 (6 bases). Germline CDR1 SNHLY, CDR2 FYNNEI. The CDR3 contains 14 residues. Trimming removed 4 bases at V and 4 bases at J, with 14 bases between.

A few counts support this clone. The J gene is TRBJ1-2, the V gene TRBV5-1; D is unresolved. Germline V gene lookup returns CDR1 SGHRS and CDR2 YFSETQ. Trimming removed 0 bases at V and 2 bases at J, with 11 bases between. The CDR3 covers 15 residues. The CDR3 DNA reads as TGCGCCAGCAGCTTGGATTCAGATCCAAACTATGGCTACACCTTC. It yields the protein CASSLDSDPNYGYTF.

The genes are TRBV9 and TRBJ1-3; D gene unclear. From germline, CDR1 is SGDLS and CDR2 YYNGEE. This CDR3 has 17 amino acids. The ends were cut back, 0 bases at V and 0 bases at J, with 13 bases in the middle. The CDR3 coding sequence is TGTGCCAGCAGCGTAGGTACGGGAGGGATCTCTGGAAACACCATATATTTT. It translates to CASSVGTGGISGNTIYF.